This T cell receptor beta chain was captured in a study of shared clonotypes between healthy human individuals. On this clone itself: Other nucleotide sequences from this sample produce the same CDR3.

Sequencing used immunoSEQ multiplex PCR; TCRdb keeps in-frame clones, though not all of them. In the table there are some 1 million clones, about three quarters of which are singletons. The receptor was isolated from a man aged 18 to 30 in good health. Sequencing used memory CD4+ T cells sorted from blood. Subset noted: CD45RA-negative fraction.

The CDR3 coding sequence is TGCGCCAGCAGCTTGCGAGGGTCCGACACCGGGGAGCTGTTTTTT. It codes for CASSLRGSDTGELFF. The chain links TRBV5-1 to TRBJ2-2; D is perhaps TRBD2 (5 bases). Per the germline V gene, CDR1 is SGHRS and CDR2 is YFSETQ. Trimming left V 1 base short and J 3 bases short, with 10 bases between. The CDR3 is 15 residues long.